This T cell receptor beta chain originates from a study of CXCR3-negative and CXCR3-positive naive CD8 T cells. Whole-study findings and limits: Comparison of naive cells showed more hydrophobic TRB CDR3s in CXCR3-positive than in CXCR3-negative naive cells. Comparison of naive CXCR3-negative and CXCR3-positive cells revealed similar TRBV-TRBJ usage, while memory cells differed. Most assays used freshly isolated PBMCs, as cryopreservation partially reduced CXCR3. Diversity ran similarly high across both naive subsets but far lower in memory CD8+ cells.

Libraries of TRB cDNA were made by 5' RACE and carried UMIs. Using the 5' RACE reads, TCRdb records one entry per CDR3 protein without DNA. Reported are under 75,000 distinct CDR3 sequences; the ten largest clones contain 0.55% to 0.85%. To note about this clonotype: Its antigen is undetermined.

CDR1 and CDR2 (germline): LNHDA, SQIVND (reference sequence). The CDR3 runs 17 residues. Triplicate sorts of some 300,000 cells per CD8+ subset. Sequences were obtained from naive CXCR3+ CD8+ T cells from blood. Subset in this sample: CD45RO-CCR7+CD27+CD95- naive CD8+ T cells expressing CXCR3 (TNR3+). The gene calls are TRBV19 and TRBJ2-5; as DNA is missing, the TRBD1 call by TCRdb cannot be tested. The sequence came from a human donor in good health. Some clones in this sample may be carry-over from other donors' samples. The CDR3 sequence is CASRGQGATLRSETQYF.